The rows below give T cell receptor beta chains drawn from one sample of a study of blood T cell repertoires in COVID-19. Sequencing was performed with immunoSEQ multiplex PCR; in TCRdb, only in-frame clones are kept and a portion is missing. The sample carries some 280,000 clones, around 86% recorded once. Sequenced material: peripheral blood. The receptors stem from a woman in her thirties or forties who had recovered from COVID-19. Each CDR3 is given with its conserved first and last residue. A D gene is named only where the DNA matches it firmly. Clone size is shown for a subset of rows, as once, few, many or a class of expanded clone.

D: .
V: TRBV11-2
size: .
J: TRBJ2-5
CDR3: CASSSGNQETQYF
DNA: TGTGCCAGCAGCTCAGGGAACCAAGAGACCCAGTACTTC

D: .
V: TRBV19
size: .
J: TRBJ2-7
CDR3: CASSGQSSYEQYF
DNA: TGTGCCAGTAGCGGACAGAGCTCCTACGAGCAGTACTTC

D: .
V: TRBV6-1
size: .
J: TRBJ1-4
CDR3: CASSELDTQNEKLFF
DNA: TGTGCCAGCAGTGAATTAGACACCCAAAATGAAAAACTGTTTTTT

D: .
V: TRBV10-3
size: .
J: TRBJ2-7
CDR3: CAIRDSNYEQYF
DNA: TGTGCCATCAGGGACTCCAATTACGAGCAGTACTTC

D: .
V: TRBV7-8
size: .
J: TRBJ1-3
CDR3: CASSVRAPGNTIYF
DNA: TGTGCCAGCAGCGTCAGGGCTCCAGGAAACACCATATATTTT

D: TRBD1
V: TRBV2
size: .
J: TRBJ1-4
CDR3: CASRTQGQSNEKLFF
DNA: TGTGCCAGCAGGACCCAGGGACAGAGTAATGAAAAACTGTTTTTT

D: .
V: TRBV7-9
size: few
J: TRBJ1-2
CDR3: CASSRGSANYGYTF
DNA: TGTGCCAGCAGTAGGGGGTCAGCTAACTATGGCTACACCTTC

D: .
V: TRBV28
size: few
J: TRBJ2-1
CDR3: CASSLPRAGNNEQFF
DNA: TGTGCCAGCAGTTTACCCCGGGCGGGTAACAATGAGCAGTTCTTC

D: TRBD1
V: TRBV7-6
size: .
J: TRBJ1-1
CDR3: CASTLGTGSGNTEAFF
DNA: TGTGCCAGCACCCTTGGGACAGGGTCAGGGAACACTGAAGCTTTCTTT

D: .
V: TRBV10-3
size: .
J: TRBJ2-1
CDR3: CAISEQRALSYNEQFF
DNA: TGTGCCATCAGTGAGCAGCGGGCCCTCTCCTACAATGAGCAGTTCTTC

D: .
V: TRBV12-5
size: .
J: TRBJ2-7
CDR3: CASGLVLGSAYEQYF
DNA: TGTGCTAGTGGTTTGGTACTCGGGAGCGCCTACGAGCAGTACTTC

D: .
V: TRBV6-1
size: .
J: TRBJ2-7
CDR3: CASSEDRVGEQYF
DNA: TGTGCCAGCAGTGAAGACAGGGTGGGCGAGCAGTACTTC

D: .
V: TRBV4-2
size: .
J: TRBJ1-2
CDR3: CASSTTAAGGNYGYTF
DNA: TGTGCCAGCAGCACTACCGCGGCGGGCGGTAACTATGGCTACACCTTC

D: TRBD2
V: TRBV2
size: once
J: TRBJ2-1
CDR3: CATARETSHNEQFF
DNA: TGTGCCACCGCGAGGGAGACTAGCCACAATGAGCAGTTCTTC

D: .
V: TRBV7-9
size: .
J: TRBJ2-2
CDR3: CASSPQGGTGELFF
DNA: TGTGCCAGCAGCCCACAGGGGGGGACCGGGGAGCTGTTTTTT

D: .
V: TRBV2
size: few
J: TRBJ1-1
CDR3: CASSSQVFGTEAFF
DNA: TGTGCCAGCAGTTCACAGGTATTTGGCACTGAAGCTTTCTTT

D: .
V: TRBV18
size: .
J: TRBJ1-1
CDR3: CASSPPSRGFWTEAFF
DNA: TGTGCCAGCTCACCACCAAGTCGGGGGTTTTGGACTGAAGCTTTCTTT

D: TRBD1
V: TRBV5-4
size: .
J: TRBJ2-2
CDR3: CASSRDRGSGELFF
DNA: TGTGCCAGCAGCAGGGACAGGGGGTCCGGGGAGCTGTTTTTT

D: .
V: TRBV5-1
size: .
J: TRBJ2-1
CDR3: CASSLGTANEQFF
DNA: TGCGCCAGCAGCTTGGGGACAGCCAATGAGCAGTTCTTC

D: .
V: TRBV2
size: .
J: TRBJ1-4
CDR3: CASSDTGQSVKLFF
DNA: TGTGCCAGCAGTGATACAGGACAGTCTGTTAAACTGTTTTTT

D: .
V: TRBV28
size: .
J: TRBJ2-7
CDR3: CASNPGSALYEQYF
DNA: TGTGCCAGCAATCCCGGGTCAGCTCTCTACGAGCAGTACTTC

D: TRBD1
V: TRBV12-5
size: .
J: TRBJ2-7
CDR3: CASGAGSGGNYEQYF
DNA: TGTGCTAGTGGTGCGGGATCAGGGGGCAACTACGAGCAGTACTTC

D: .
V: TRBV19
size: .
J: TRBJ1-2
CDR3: CASQSVGGRDYGYTF
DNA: TGTGCCAGTCAATCGGTCGGAGGGCGGGACTATGGCTACACCTTC

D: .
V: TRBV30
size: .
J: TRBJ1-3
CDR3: CAWSVNPGLGGNTIYF
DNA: TGTGCCTGGAGTGTAAATCCAGGGCTTGGTGGAAACACCATATATTTT

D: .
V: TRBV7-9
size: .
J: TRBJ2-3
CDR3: CASSQNDLAGTDTQYF
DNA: TGTGCCAGCAGTCAAAACGACTTGGCCGGCACAGATACGCAGTATTTT

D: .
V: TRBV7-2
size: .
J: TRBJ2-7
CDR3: CASSQSGRSSYEQYF
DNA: TGTGCCAGCAGTCAAAGCGGTAGGAGCTCCTACGAGCAGTACTTC

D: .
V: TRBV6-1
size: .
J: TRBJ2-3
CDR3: CASSEGASTDTQYF
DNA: TGTGCCAGCAGTGAGGGGGCTAGCACAGATACGCAGTATTTT

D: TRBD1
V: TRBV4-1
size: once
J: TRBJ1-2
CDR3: CASSQWTGGNGYTF
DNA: TGCGCCAGCAGCCAATGGACAGGAGGAAATGGCTACACCTTC

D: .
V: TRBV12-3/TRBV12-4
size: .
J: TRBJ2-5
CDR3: CASSLAEGETQYF
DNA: TGTGCCAGCAGTTTAGCGGAGGGAGAGACCCAGTACTTC

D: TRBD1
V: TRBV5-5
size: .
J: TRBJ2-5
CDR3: CASSSWGHRGPTETQYF
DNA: TGTGCCAGCAGCTCCTGGGGACACAGGGGGCCTACAGAGACCCAGTACTTC

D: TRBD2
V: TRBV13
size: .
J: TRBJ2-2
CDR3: CASSFFSSGAGELFF
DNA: TGTGCCAGCAGCTTTTTTTCTAGCGGAGCCGGGGAGCTGTTTTTT

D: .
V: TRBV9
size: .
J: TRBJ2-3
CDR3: CASSVRGQHTDTQYF
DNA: TGTGCCAGCAGCGTAAGAGGACAACACACAGATACGCAGTATTTT

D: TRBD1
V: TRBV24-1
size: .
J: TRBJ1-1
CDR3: CATSDPGQGGEAFF
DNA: TGTGCCACCAGTGACCCCGGACAGGGCGGTGAAGCTTTCTTT

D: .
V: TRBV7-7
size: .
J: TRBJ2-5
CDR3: CASSREPTGLQETQYF
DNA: TGTGCTAGCAGCCGGGAGCCAACGGGGCTCCAAGAGACCCAGTACTTC

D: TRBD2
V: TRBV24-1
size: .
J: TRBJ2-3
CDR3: CATSDLAAGETDTQYF
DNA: TGTGCCACCAGTGATTTGGCCGCGGGAGAGACAGATACGCAGTATTTT

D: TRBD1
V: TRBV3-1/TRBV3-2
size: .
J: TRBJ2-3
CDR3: CASSQLQGATDTQYF
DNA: TGTGCCAGCAGCCAGTTACAGGGGGCCACAGATACGCAGTATTTT

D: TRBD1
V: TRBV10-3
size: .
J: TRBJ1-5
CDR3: CAISGTGGDQPQHF
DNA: TGTGCCATCAGTGGGACAGGAGGAGATCAGCCCCAGCATTTT

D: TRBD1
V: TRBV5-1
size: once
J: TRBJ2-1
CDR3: CASKPGGSYNEQFF
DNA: TGCGCCAGCAAACCAGGGGGCTCCTACAATGAGCAGTTCTTC

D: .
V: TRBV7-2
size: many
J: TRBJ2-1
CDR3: CASSPDGTQQYNEQFF
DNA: TGTGCCAGCAGCCCAGACGGGACACAGCAATACAATGAGCAGTTCTTC

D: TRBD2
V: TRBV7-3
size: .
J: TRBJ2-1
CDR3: CASSPTSGTPHNEQFF
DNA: TGTGCCAGCAGCCCGACTAGCGGGACCCCCCACAATGAGCAGTTCTTC

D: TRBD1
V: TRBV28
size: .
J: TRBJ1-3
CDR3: CASSPGQGRNTIYF
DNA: TGTGCCAGCAGTCCGGGACAGGGGCGAAACACCATATATTTT

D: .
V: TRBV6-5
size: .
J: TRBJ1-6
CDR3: CASSKQGANNSPLHF
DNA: TGTGCCAGCAGCAAGCAGGGTGCCAATAATTCACCCCTCCACTTT

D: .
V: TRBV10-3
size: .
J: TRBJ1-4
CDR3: CAISPGHPEGEKLFF
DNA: TGTGCCATCAGCCCGGGACACCCGGAAGGTGAAAAACTGTTTTTT

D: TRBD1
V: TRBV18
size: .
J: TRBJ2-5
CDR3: CASSLGQGFSETQYF
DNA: TGTGCCAGCTCACTCGGACAGGGTTTTTCAGAGACCCAGTACTTC

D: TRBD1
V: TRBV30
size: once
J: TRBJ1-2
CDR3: CAWRGTGADYGYTF
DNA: TGTGCCTGGAGGGGGACAGGGGCTGACTATGGCTACACCTTC

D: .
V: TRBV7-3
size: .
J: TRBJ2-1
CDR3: CASSLIGTSTYNEQFF
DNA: TGTGCCAGCAGCTTAATCGGGACTTCTACCTACAATGAGCAGTTCTTC

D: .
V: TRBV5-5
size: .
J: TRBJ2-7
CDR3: CASSQGSYEQYF
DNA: TGTGCCAGCAGCCAGGGTTCCTACGAGCAGTACTTC

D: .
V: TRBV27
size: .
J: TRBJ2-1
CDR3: CASSKPSQGYNEQFF
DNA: TGTGCCAGCAGTAAACCTTCGCAGGGCTACAATGAGCAGTTCTTC

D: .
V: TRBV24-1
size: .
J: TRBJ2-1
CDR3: CATSVTYDNEQFF
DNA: TGTGCCACCAGTGTAACCTACGACAATGAGCAGTTCTTC

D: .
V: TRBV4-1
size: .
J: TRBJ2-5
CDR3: CASSQVGEETQYF
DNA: TGCGCCAGCAGCCAAGTCGGGGAGGAGACCCAGTACTTC

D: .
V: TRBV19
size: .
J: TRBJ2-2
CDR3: CASTQTNTGELFF
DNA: TGTGCCAGTACACAAACGAACACCGGGGAGCTGTTTTTT

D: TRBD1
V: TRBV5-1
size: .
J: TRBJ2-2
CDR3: CASRQGTGTGELFF
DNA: TGCGCCAGTAGACAGGGGACGGGCACCGGGGAGCTGTTTTTT

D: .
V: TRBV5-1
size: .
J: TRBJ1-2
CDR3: CASSLQYPDGYGYTF
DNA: TGCGCCAGCAGCTTACAGTACCCCGACGGCTATGGCTACACCTTC

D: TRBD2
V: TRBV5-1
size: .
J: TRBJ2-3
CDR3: CASSAGLAGGSDTQYF
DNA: TGCGCCAGCAGCGCCGGACTAGCGGGAGGGTCAGATACGCAGTATTTT

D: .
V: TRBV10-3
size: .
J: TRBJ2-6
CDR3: CAISESWSSGANVLTF
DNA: TGTGCCATCAGTGAGTCTTGGAGTTCTGGGGCCAACGTCCTGACTTTC

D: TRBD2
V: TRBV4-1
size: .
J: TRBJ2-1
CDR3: CASSRPGLAGNEQFF
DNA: TGCGCCAGCAGCCGACCGGGACTAGCTGGCAATGAGCAGTTCTTC

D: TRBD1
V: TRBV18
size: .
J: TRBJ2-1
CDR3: CASSRNPGTGPYNEQFF
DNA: TGTGCCAGCTCACGGAACCCCGGGACAGGTCCTTACAATGAGCAGTTCTTC